The 22 T cell receptor beta chains in this list originate from one sample, sequenced in a study of read filtering for tumor transcriptome and immune sequencing. This library used roughly 430 ng RNA and molecular barcoded adaptors spanning alpha/delta and beta/gamma chains. TCRdb fed the reads into MiXCR, producing one record per CDR3 protein. The data contain tens of thousands of distinct CDR3 sequences, roughly an eighth of them singletons. Sequencing used a population of CD138-negative cells sorted from bone marrow. The source of these receptors is a donor at least 40 years old with multiple myeloma.

This clonotype has a count of ten or more. The chain uses TRBV5-6 and TRBJ1-1, with a weak D call TRBD1 (5 bases). The CDR3 loop spans 13 amino acids. Germline assignment: CDR1 SGHDT and CDR2 YYEEEE. Trimming shortened V by 0 bases and J by 8 bases, and 11 bases separated the two germline ends. The CDR3 reads CASSLGTGLEAFF. CDR3 bases: TGTGCCAGCAGCTTGGGTACAGGTCTAGAAGCTTTCTTT.

This clonotype was seen repeatedly, ten times or more. This chain links TRBV7-2 with TRBJ2-5, with 11 nucleotides matching TRBD2. V lost 5 bases and J lost 3; bases outside the gene matches: 14. The CDR3 is made up of 18 amino acids. Germline CDR1 reads SGHTA; CDR2 reads FQGNSA. The CDR3 nucleotides read TGTGCCAGCAGCCATAGACTAGCGGGACCTCAAAATAAAGAGACCCAGTACTTC. Encoded protein: CASSHRLAGPQNKETQYF.

This clonotype was seen ten or more times. V is TRBV6-2 or TRBV6-3 and J is TRBJ1-1; D not resolved. V was cut by 8 bases and J by 5 bases, with 15 bases left in between. The germline CDR1 and CDR2 sequences are MNHEY and SVGEGT. This CDR3 has 13 amino acids. In DNA form, the CDR3 reads TGTGCCAGCGGGTCGACCATGGGGACTGAAGCTTTCTTT. It encodes CASGSTMGTEAFF.

The chain recombines TRBV9 with TRBJ2-7, with 8 nucleotides matching TRBD2. The CDR3 is made up of 15 amino acids. Trimming took 2 bases from V and 3 from J; bases not matched to a gene: 7. Germline CDR1 and CDR2: SGDLS and YYNGEE. The CDR3 region has the DNA TGTGCCAGCAGCGTCAGAGCGGGAGCGATCTACGAGCAGTACTTC. It translates to CASSVRAGAIYEQYF.

This clonotype was seen many times. This chain joins TRBV4-2 and TRBJ2-5; 10 bases map to TRBD2. Germline assignment: CDR1 LGHNA and CDR2 YNFKEQ. The CDR3 contains 18 residues. V was clipped by 2 bases and J by 5 bases; unmatched bases: 14. The CDR3 is CASSQKPTSGIPGETQYF. As DNA, the CDR3 is TGTGCCAGCAGCCAAAAGCCTACTAGCGGGATACCCGGGGAGACCCAGTACTTC.

This clonotype showed up just a few times. Just one base apart from a much larger clone, this may be a read error. V gene TRBV28 combines with J gene TRBJ2-3; the D gene is possibly TRBD2 (6 bases). V was trimmed by 0 bases and J by 4 bases, leaving 17 bases between them. The CDR3 is 17 residues long. The germline CDR1 and CDR2 sequences are MDHEN and SYDVKM. CDR3 nucleotide sequence: TGTGCCAGCAGTTTATGGACGAGTGGGACTGGCGCAGATACGCAGTATTTT. This sequence encodes CASSLWTSGTGADTQYF.

This clonotype was counted many times. This chain links TRBV24-1 with TRBJ2-1; perhaps TRBD2 as D (6 bases). Trimming pared 6 bases from V and 5 bases from J, leaving 16 bases between. Germline V gives CDR1 KGHDR, CDR2 SFDVKD. The CDR3 loop spans 15 amino acids. CDR3 sequence: CATSPGTRADNEQFF. CDR3 bases: TGTGCCACCAGTCCCGGGACTCGGGCGGACAATGAGCAGTTCTTC.

This clonotype was seen at least ten times. The chain uses TRBV29-1 and TRBJ2-5; unclear D gene. The V gene's germline CDR1 is SQVTM and CDR2 ANQGSEA. The CDR3 spans 11 residues. The V and J ends lost 1 base and 4 bases respectively, with 4 bases between them. CDR3 sequence: CSVEVRETQYF. The CDR3 DNA reads TGCAGCGTTGAAGTAAGAGAGACCCAGTACTTC.

V and J are TRBV25-1 and TRBJ2-5; the D is unclear. CDR1 is MGHDK and CDR2 is SYGVNS in the germline V gene. The CDR3 extends over 14 amino acids. V dropped 1 base and J dropped 5 bases, with 11 bases sitting between them. CDR3 DNA sequence: TGTGCCAGCAGTGAATTGGGCTACGAGGAGACCCAGTACTTC. It specifies CASSELGYEETQYF.

This clonotype was observed many times. The chain joins TRBV20-1 to TRBJ2-1; D may be TRBD2 (6 bases). Trimming shortened V by 0 bases and J by 8 bases, and 20 bases separated the two germline ends. Germline loops: CDR1 DFQATT, CDR2 SNEGSKA (reference sequence). The CDR3 length is 16 residues. As DNA, the CDR3 is TGCAGTGCTAGAGACCGCGGGGAGTGGTTTTCGTATGAGCAGTTCTTC. Amino acid sequence: CSARDRGEWFSYEQFF.

This clonotype was counted a few times. Given a much more abundant clone one base away, this may be a read error. This chain connects TRBV29-1 to TRBJ2-1, with 9 bases identical to TRBD1. After removal of 6 bases from V and 7 bases from J, the junction contained 7 bases not matched to a gene. This CDR3 has 13 amino acids. Germline loops: CDR1 SQVTM, CDR2 ANQGSEA. CDR3 sequence reads: CSVRDRARNEQFF. In DNA, the CDR3 is TGCAGCGTCCGGGACAGGGCCCGAAATGAGCAGTTCTTC.

This clonotype was observed many times. The rearrangement links TRBV19 to TRBJ2-2; perhaps TRBD2 as D (6 bases). Germline V gene data show CDR1 as LNHDA and CDR2 as SQIVND (reference sequence). V shed 1 base and J shed 5 bases, with 17 bases lying between them. This CDR3 is built from 17 residues. This chain's CDR3 is CASSIVGGWGGTGELFF. The CDR3 bases are TGTGCCAGTAGTATAGTAGGAGGATGGGGAGGAACCGGGGAGCTGTTTTTT.

This clonotype occurred many times. This chain connects TRBV10-3 to TRBJ1-5; D possibly corresponds to TRBD1 (5 bases). Germline values: CDR1 ENHRY, CDR2 SYGVKD. The V and J ends lost 3 bases and 6 bases respectively, with 9 bases between them. CDR3 size: 13 residues. The CDR3 sequence is CAISEERGQPQHF. Here the CDR3 DNA reads TGTGCCATCAGTGAAGAGAGGGGTCAGCCCCAGCATTTT.

This clonotype was seen repeatedly, ten times or more. V is TRBV7-9 and J is TRBJ2-7; no reliable D call. V lost 7 bases to trimming and J lost 2 bases, with 12 bases between them. The CDR3 runs 13 residues. From germline, CDR1 is SEHNR and CDR2 FQNEAQ (reference sequence). The CDR3 sequence: CASTPGSAYEQYF. The CDR3 nucleotides read TGTGCCAGCACCCCCGGCTCAGCCTACGAGCAGTACTTC.

This clonotype was counted ten times or more. The junction and the germline gene differ at one end; a read error may be behind it. The rearrangement uses TRBV9 and TRBJ2-7, with TRBD2 matching 9 bases. The length of the CDR3 is 16 residues. Germline V gives CDR1 SGDLS, CDR2 YYNGEE. The CDR3 region is CASSDDQAGGFYGQYF. The DNA of the CDR3 is TGTGCCAGCAGTGACGACCAAGCGGGAGGATTTTACGGGCAGTACTTC.

A few counts support this clonotype. A much more abundant neighbour one base away suggests this may be a read error. The chain links TRBV3-1 to TRBJ2-7, with 11 bases matching TRBD2. The ends lost 3 bases at V and 3 bases at J; junction bases unmatched: 10. CDR1 and CDR2 from the germline V gene are LGHDT and YNNKEL (reference sequence). CDR3 length: 17 residues. The CDR3 DNA follows: TGTGCCAGCAGCCACGGGCCCGGGACTAGCGGCTACTACGAGCAGTACTTC. This sequence encodes CASSHGPGTSGYYEQYF.

The chain has TRBV7-2 and TRBJ2-7, with TRBD1 matching 7 bases. Per the germline V gene, CDR1 is SGHTA and CDR2 is FQGNSA. The V and J ends lost 4 bases and 3 bases, in that order; junction bases with no gene match: 9. The CDR3 is made up of 15 amino acids. CDR3: CASSSQPGQIYEQYF. CDR3 nucleotide sequence: TGTGCCAGCAGCTCCCAGCCGGGACAGATCTACGAGCAGTACTTC.

This chain connects TRBV11-2 to TRBJ2-1, with TRBD2 matching over 7 bases. Trimming cost V 3 bases and J 6 bases; bases outside gene matches: 5. The CDR3 is made up of 14 amino acids. Germline V CDR1 and CDR2: SGHAT, FQNNGV. The CDR3 DNA follows: TGTGCCAGCAGCTTTCGCGGGAGCTCCAATGAGCAGTTCTTC. It codes for CASSFRGSSNEQFF.

The table lists this clonotype with many counts. This chain joins TRBV20-1 and TRBJ1-1; 10 bases fit TRBD1. J was trimmed by 1 base and V by 3 bases; bases with no gene match: 5. The CDR3 is 15 residues long. CDR1 and CDR2 (germline): DFQATT, SNEGSKA (reference sequence). The CDR3 region has the DNA TGCAGTGCTAGTGAGACAGGGGGCGCGAACACTGAAGCTTTCTTT. Its protein product is CSASETGGANTEAFF.

In its sample, this clonotype was seen many times. This chain connects TRBV6-1 to TRBJ2-1; 11 bases are a match to TRBD2. V was pared by 5 bases and J by 4 bases, with 1 base of the junction left unmatched. The CDR3 is made up of 14 amino acids. From germline, CDR1 is MNHNS and CDR2 SASEGT. The CDR3 nucleotides read TGTGCCAGCAGTTGGACTAGCGGGTACAATGAGCAGTTCTTC. Translating gives CASSWTSGYNEQFF.

Relative to its sample, this clonotype is medium-sized. The chain joins TRBV27 to TRBJ2-1; 8 bases line up with TRBD1. The CDR3 covers 15 residues. V shed 2 bases and J 1 base; nucleotides not matched to a gene: 1. Germline values: CDR1 MNHEY, CDR2 SMNVEV (reference sequence). The CDR3 spells CASSLGTGSYNEQFF. The CDR3 coding sequence is TGTGCCAGCAGTTTAGGGACAGGTTCCTACAATGAGCAGTTCTTC.

The CDR3 protein is CASSLARLAGATDTQYF. In DNA, the CDR3 is TGTGCCAGCAGCTTAGCCCGACTAGCGGGAGCAACCGATACGCAGTATTTT. The chain recombines TRBV7-6 with TRBJ1-4; 12 nucleotides align to TRBD2. Matching the DNA end better, TRBJ2-3 makes the J call doubtful. CDR1 and CDR2 from the germline V gene are SGHVS and FNYEAQ. This CDR3 contains 17 residues.